Listed below are T cell receptor beta chains from one sample, sequenced in a study of breast tumors, draining lymph nodes, adjacent tissues. Using its own MiXCR run on the multiplex PCR reads, TCRdb lists one record per CDR3 protein. The table shows 170,000 or so distinct CDR3 sequences, with roughly a third occurring only once. Sequencing used axillary lymph node tissue. The receptors here all came from a female donor with breast cancer. Some clones in this sample may be carry-over from other donors' samples. Both conserved end residues are part of each CDR3. D genes are given only for firm matches. For some rows the clone size is stated as once, few or many, or as a class when expanded; others skip it.

>many|TRBV5-1|TRBJ2-1|TRBD2
CASSLTSGQNNEQFF
TGCGCCAGCAGCCTTACTAGCGGGCAGAACAATGAGCAGTTCTTC
>many|TRBV20-1|TRBJ2-7|TRBD2
CSAARLALKGEQYF
TGCAGTGCTGCACGACTAGCTTTAAAGGGAGAGCAGTACTTC
>-|TRBV15|TRBJ1-1|TRBD1
CATSRGTGGNTEAFF
TGTGCCACCAGCAGGGGGACAGGGGGGAACACTGAAGCTTTCTTT
>few|TRBV6-2/TRBV6-3|TRBJ2-7|TRBD1
CASSDRGQIYEQYF
TGTGCCAGCAGTGACAGGGGCCAAATCTACGAGCAGTACTTC
>many|TRBV7-8|TRBJ1-4|-
CASSLPPRGPATNEKLFF
TGTGCCAGCAGCTTGCCCCCCCGTGGCCCGGCAACTAATGAAAAACTGTTTTTT
>many|TRBV29-1|TRBJ2-7|TRBD1
CSVGTGISYEQYF
TGCAGCGTCGGGACAGGGATCTCCTACGAGCAGTACTTC
>-|TRBV2|TRBJ1-2|-
CASSPMVQVYGYTF
TGTGCCAGCAGCCCAATGGTTCAGGTCTATGGCTACACCTTC
>many|TRBV12-3/TRBV12-4|TRBJ1-2|-
CASSWRTSYTF
TGTGCCAGCAGTTGGCGGACGAGCTACACCTTC
>many|TRBV19|TRBJ1-6|-
CASAPSGVNSPLHF
TGTGCCAGTGCACCCTCTGGGGTGAATTCACCCCTCCACTTT
>many|TRBV7-2|TRBJ2-1|TRBD2
CASSLVTSGGSSYNEQFF
TGTGCCAGCAGCTTAGTGACTAGCGGGGGGAGCTCCTACAATGAGCAGTTCTTC
>many|TRBV11-3|TRBJ2-7|-
CASSYDRYEQYF
TGTGCCAGCAGCTACGACAGGTACGAGCAGTACTTC
>-|TRBV12-3/TRBV12-4|TRBJ1-2|-
CASSSASRETF
TGTGCCAGCAGTTCGGCTAGCAGAGAGACCTTC
>once|TRBV7-7|TRBJ2-2|-
CAIQGNGNTGELFF
TGTGCTATTCAGGGGAATGGAAACACCGGGGAGCTGTTTTTT
>-|TRBV6-6|TRBJ2-1|TRBD2
CASSQMGLAEYNEQFF
TGTGCCAGCAGTCAAATGGGACTAGCGGAGTACAATGAGCAGTTCTTC
>many|TRBV18|TRBJ1-4|-
CASSPDRMNEKLFF
TGTGCCAGCTCACCTGACAGGATGAATGAAAAACTGTTTTTT
>many|TRBV19|TRBJ1-2|TRBD1
CASSSGQKRGYTF
TGTGCCAGTAGTTCGGGACAGAAACGTGGCTACACCTTC
>many|TRBV7-3|TRBJ2-5|TRBD2
CASSLGGGAAGGKQETQYF
TGTGCCAGCAGCTTAGGTGGGGGAGCGGCGGGGGGGAAACAAGAGACCCAGTACTTC
>many|TRBV20-1|TRBJ1-2|-
CSASHTTPTETYGYTF
TGCAGTGCTAGCCACACGACACCTACAGAAACCTATGGCTACACCTTC
>many|TRBV7-2|TRBJ2-3|-
CASRTVTDTQYF
TGTGCCAGCAGAACCGTCACAGATACGCAGTATTTT
>many|TRBV7-9|TRBJ2-1|TRBD1
CASSARDRGLNEQFF
TGTGCCAGCAGCGCCCGGGACAGGGGGCTCAATGAGCAGTTCTTC
>many|TRBV11-2|TRBJ2-1|-
CASSHAGTYNEQFF
TGTGCCAGCAGCCATGCCGGGACCTACAATGAGCAGTTCTTC
>-|TRBV19|TRBJ2-3|TRBD1
CASSMPDRGDTQYF
TGTGCCAGTAGTATGCCGGACAGGGGGGATACGCAGTATTTT
>many|TRBV7-2|TRBJ1-5|-
CASSWSLNSNQPQHF
TGTGCCAGCAGCTGGAGCCTTAATAGCAATCAGCCCCAGCATTTT
>many|TRBV11-3|TRBJ1-6|TRBD1
CASRPGQGFNSPLHF
TGTGCCAGCAGGCCGGGACAGGGGTTCAATTCACCCCTCCACTTT
>many|TRBV29-1|TRBJ2-1|TRBD2
CSVGLAGGPSYNEQFF
TGCAGCGTTGGACTAGCGGGAGGGCCCTCCTACAATGAGCAGTTCTTC
>many|TRBV14|TRBJ1-2|-
CASSQQNPNYGYTF
TGTGCCAGCAGCCAGCAAAACCCTAACTATGGCTACACCTTC
>-|TRBV2|TRBJ2-3|TRBD2
CTSSEMVSGGATDTQYF
TGTACCAGCAGTGAAATGGTTAGCGGGGGGGCGACGGATACGCAGTATTTT
>many|TRBV3-1|TRBJ2-3|TRBD2
CASRARGGTQYF
TGTGCCAGCAGGGCGCGGGGGGGTACGCAGTATTTT
>many|TRBV12-3/TRBV12-4|TRBJ1-4|-
CASSGPTVGEKLFF
TGTGCCAGCAGCGGACCGACAGTTGGGGAAAAACTGTTTTTT
>-|TRBV5-5|TRBJ2-7|-
CASSRDRSGSYEQYF
TGTGCCAGCAGCAGGGACCGCTCGGGCTCCTACGAGCAGTACTTC
>-|TRBV20-1|TRBJ1-5|-
CSAGISAQPF
TGCAGTGCTGGCATATCAGCCCAGCCGTTT
>once|TRBV7-2|TRBJ2-7|TRBD1
CASPSGTGLYEQYF
TGTGCCAGCCCCTCCGGGACAGGGCTCTACGAGCAGTACTTC
>many|TRBV7-2|TRBJ2-3|-
CASSFEVSTDTQYF
TGTGCCAGCAGCTTTGAGGTTAGCACAGATACGCAGTATTTT
>many|TRBV20-1|TRBJ2-7|-
CSAVPAGPTGDEQYF
TGCAGTGCTGTCCCCGCGGGACCCACAGGGGATGAGCAGTACTTC
>many|TRBV4-2|TRBJ2-3|TRBD2
CASSQGKGSGGVGDTQYF
TGTGCCAGCAGCCAAGGAAAGGGTAGCGGGGGGGTGGGAGATACGCAGTATTTT
>many|TRBV7-2|TRBJ1-5|-
CASSLGRGGQPQHF
TGTGCCAGCAGCTTAGGACGGGGAGGTCAGCCCCAGCATTTT
>many|TRBV20-1|TRBJ2-3|TRBD2
CSAHSGEVFTDTQYF
TGCAGTGCTCATAGCGGGGAGGTCTTCACAGATACGCAGTATTTT
>-|TRBV30|TRBJ1-6|-
CAWSEGSGKPNSPLHF
TGTGCCTGGAGTGAAGGTAGCGGGAAACCTAATTCACCCCTCCACTTT
>-|TRBV25-1|TRBJ2-2|-
CATTLVTGELFF
TGTGCCACCACCTTGGTGACCGGGGAGCTGTTTTTT
>-|TRBV7-2|TRBJ2-2|TRBD2
CASSLRLAGTYTGELFF
TGTGCCAGCAGCTTGAGACTAGCGGGGACCTACACCGGGGAGCTGTTTTTT
>many|TRBV7-2|TRBJ2-5|-
CASSLVEGETQYF
TGTGCCAGCAGCTTAGTAGAGGGAGAGACCCAGTACTTC
>few|TRBV18|TRBJ2-5|TRBD2
CASSPVAGVFQETQYF
TGTGCCAGCTCACCAGTTGCGGGAGTTTTCCAAGAGACCCAGTACTTC
>many|TRBV6-5|TRBJ2-7|TRBD1
CASKPATGTDEQYF
TGTGCCAGCAAACCCGCGACAGGGACCGACGAGCAGTACTTC